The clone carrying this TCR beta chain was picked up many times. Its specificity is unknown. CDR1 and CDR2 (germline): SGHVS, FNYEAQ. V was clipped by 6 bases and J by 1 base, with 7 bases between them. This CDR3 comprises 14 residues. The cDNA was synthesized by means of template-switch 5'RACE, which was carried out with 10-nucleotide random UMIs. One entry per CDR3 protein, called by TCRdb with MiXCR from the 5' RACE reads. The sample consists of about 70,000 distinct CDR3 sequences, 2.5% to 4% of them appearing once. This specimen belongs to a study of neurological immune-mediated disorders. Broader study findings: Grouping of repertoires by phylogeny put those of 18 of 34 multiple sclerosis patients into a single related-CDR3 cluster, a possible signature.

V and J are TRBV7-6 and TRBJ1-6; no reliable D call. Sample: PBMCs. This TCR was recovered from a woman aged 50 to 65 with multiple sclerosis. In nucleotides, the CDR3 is TGTGCCAGCAGGAGGGAATCCTATAATTCACCCCTCCACTTT. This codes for CASRRESYNSPLHF.